The sequence of this T cell receptor beta chain was determined in a study of cytomegalovirus exposure and HLA in healthy donors. PCR used 60 Vbeta primers and 13 Jbeta primers. TCRdb keeps only in-frame clones here, not all; method: immunoSEQ multiplex PCR. The sample has about 190,000 clones, approximately 86% seen once. Every donor was a healthy person donating bone marrow. The V and J ends lost 3 bases and 3 bases, in that order; junction bases with no gene match: 4. The germline V gene has CDR1 SGDLS and CDR2 YYNGEE. This CDR3 is built from 14 residues. This clone was recorded only once. V usage is TRBV9 and J usage is TRBJ1-2; 8 bases agree with TRBD1. The sequencing input was PBMCs. This clonotype originated in a woman aged 18-35 years in good health and CMV-seronegative. CDR3 sequence: CASSASTGDYGYTF. In DNA, the CDR3 is TGTGCCAGCAGCGCCTCGACAGGGGACTATGGCTACACCTTC. Full variable domain (remainder filled in from reference TRBV9 and TRBJ1-2): DSGVTQTPKHLITATGQRVTLRCSPRSGDLSVYWYQQSLDQGLQFLIQYYNGEERAKGNILERFSAQQFPDLHSELNLSSLELGDSALYFCASSASTGDYGYTFGSGTRLTVV.